The T cell receptor (beta chain) under discussion was sequenced for a study of a mutant IDH1 vaccine in newly diagnosed glioma. Study-level information: The treated population exhibited a male proportion of around 62%, a female proportion of about 40%, and a mean age of around 40 years. Previous treatment comprised radiotherapy, temozolomide, or both, mostly both.

The V and J ends lost 5 bases and 1 base respectively, with 8 bases between them. Germline lookup yields CDR1 MNHEY and CDR2 SMNVEV (reference sequence). CDR3 size: 13 residues. As for time point: baseline, week 1 (first vaccination visit). Treatment meaning: pre-vaccination baseline after standard-of-care therapy. The study enrolled donors with new WHO grade 3 or 4 IDH1-mutant, ATRX-lost astrocytomas. Using immunoSEQ multiplex PCR, the repertoire was profiled, and TCRdb retains in-frame clones only, with some absent. The sample has some 67,000 clones, about four fifths seen once. This receptor was identified in a woman aged 18-29 years with glioma. Some clones in this sample may be carry-over from other donors' samples. This specimen consisted of peripheral blood mononuclear cells (PBMCs), obtained from a glioma patient treated with radiotherapy, temozolomide or both. The gene calls are TRBV27 and TRBJ1-1; weak D call: TRBD1 (6 bases). In DNA, the CDR3 is TGTGCCAGCAGTATCAGGGGGAACACTGAAGCTTTCTTT. Translated, it gives CASSIRGNTEAFF.